This TCR beta chain was sequenced for a study of glioma-infiltrating T cells after dendritic cell vaccination. Amplification used 60 V beta primers and 13 J beta primers. Some clones are missing from TCRdb's copy, which holds only in-frame ones; the method was immunoSEQ multiplex PCR. Among about 96,000 clones listed, about 79% were seen once. Germline-derived CDR1 and CDR2 are SEHNR and FQNEAQ (reference sequence). The CDR3 length is 15 residues. Trimming took off 0 bases at V and 6 bases at J, with 12 bases between the two ends. V gene TRBV7-9 combines with J gene TRBJ2-1, with unresolved D. The TCR sequence derives from a human donor with glioblastoma. The sample was blood, taken before dendritic cell vaccination. The DNA for the CDR3 is TGTGCCAGCAGCTTAGCGCGTCTAGTGACCAATGAGCAGTTCTTC. Translating gives CASSLARLVTNEQFF.